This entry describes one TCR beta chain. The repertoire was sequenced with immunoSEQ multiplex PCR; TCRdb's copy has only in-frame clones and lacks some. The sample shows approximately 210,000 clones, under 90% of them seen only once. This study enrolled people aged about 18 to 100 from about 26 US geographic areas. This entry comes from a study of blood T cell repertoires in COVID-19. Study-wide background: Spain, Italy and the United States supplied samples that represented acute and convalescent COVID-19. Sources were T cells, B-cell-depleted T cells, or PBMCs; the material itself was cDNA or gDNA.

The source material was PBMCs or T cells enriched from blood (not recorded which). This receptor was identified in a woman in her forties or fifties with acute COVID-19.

The CDR3 DNA reads TGTGCCAGTAGTATAGCACAGGGGGTTGGGACTGAAGCTTTCTTT. Protein: CASSIAQGVGTEAFF. This chain joins TRBV19 and TRBJ1-1; 8 nucleotides agree with TRBD1. V dropped 1 base and J dropped 5; count of bases not matched to a gene: 6. This CDR3 spans 15 amino acids. CDR1 and CDR2 from the germline V gene are LNHDA and SQIVND (reference sequence). Full variable domain (missing parts from reference TRBV19 and TRBJ1-1): DGGITQSPKYLFRKEGQNVTLSCEQNLNHDAMYWYRQDPGQGLRLIYYSQIVNDFQKGDIAEGYSVSREKKESFPLTVTSAQKNPTAFYLCASSIAQGVGTEAFFGQGTRLTVV.